These 13 T cell receptor beta chains share one sample of origin, sequenced in a study of T-cell memory formation after mild COVID-19. TCRdb reanalysed the 5' RACE reads using MiXCR and keeps one entry per CDR3 protein. This sample carries 250,000 to 350,000 distinct CDR3 sequences, more than 15% of them seen once, and the ten largest clones take roughly 23%. Sequenced material: PBMCs or a T cell subset sorted from them (not recorded which). These TCRs come from a young man who had mild COVID-19 (a few samples of this study predate the infection). Cell type and time point are not known.

Only a few counts were recorded for this clonotype. CDR3 coding DNA: TGTGCCTGGAGTTCGACAGGGGGCTATGAAAAACTGTTTTTT. Amino acid sequence: CAWSSTGGYEKLFF. This sequence joins TRBV30 and TRBJ1-4, with 10 bases that match TRBD1. Germline trimming cut 2 bases from V and 6 bases from J; bases unmatched to any gene: 3. Germline lookup yields CDR1 GTSNPN and CDR2 SVGIG (reference sequence). The CDR3 is 14 amino acids.

This clonotype was seen a few times. The chain uses TRBV6-5 and TRBJ2-7; the D call may be TRBD1 or TRBD2 (5 bases each). The germline V gene encodes CDR1 MNHEY and CDR2 SVGAGI. V lost 8 bases, J lost 1 base, and 18 bases lay in between. The CDR3 spans 15 residues. The CDR3: CASSSRGGGSYEQYF. The CDR3 coding sequence is TGTGCCAGCTCCTCCAGAGGTGGGGGATCCTACGAGCAGTACTTC.

This clonotype was detected only a few times. V gene TRBV3-1 combines with J gene TRBJ2-3, with TRBD2 matching 14 bases. The germline CDR1 and CDR2 sequences are LGHDT and YNNKEL (reference sequence). The ends lost 3 bases at V and 8 bases at J; junction bases unmatched: 10. The CDR3 totals 17 residues. As DNA, the CDR3 is TGTGCCAGCAGCCAGGCCGGGGGACTAGCGGGAGTTGGTACGCAGTATTTT. Encoded protein: CASSQAGGLAGVGTQYF.

This clonotype appeared a few times. This sequence joins TRBV7-6 and TRBJ2-1; D ambiguous. V was pared by 6 bases and J by 4 bases, with 13 bases between. Germline V lookup: CDR1 SGHVS, CDR2 FNYEAQ. This CDR3 comprises 14 residues. CDR3 DNA sequence: TGTGCCAGCAGTATCTCACATGGGTACAATGAGCAGTTCTTC. Translated, it gives CASSISHGYNEQFF.

This clonotype came up many times. The chain recombines TRBV7-2 with TRBJ2-1, with a weak D call TRBD2 (5 bases). The length of the CDR3 is 12 residues. The ends were cut back, 4 bases at V and 6 bases at J, with 7 bases in the middle. Germline CDR1 is SGHTA and CDR2 is FQGNSA. CDR3 DNA: TGTGCCAGCAGCTCCGGACTCAATGAGCAGTTCTTC. This sequence encodes CASSSGLNEQFF.

This clonotype was counted between two and nine times. The chain recombines TRBV4-2 with TRBJ1-1; D call uncertain. Germline lookup yields CDR1 LGHNA and CDR2 YNFKEQ. CDR3 length equals 13 residues. V lost 1 base to trimming and J lost 4 bases, with 7 bases between them. The CDR3 DNA is TGTGCCAGCAGCCAAGTACAGTCCACTGAAGCTTTCTTT. Translating it yields CASSQVQSTEAFF.

This chain connects TRBV4-1 to TRBJ2-7, with D possibly being TRBD1 or TRBD2 (5 bases each). Trimming cost V 0 bases and J 9 bases, with 12 bases left between them. The CDR3 runs 13 residues. From germline, CDR1 is MGHRA and CDR2 YSYEKL. The CDR3 bases are TGCGCCAGCAGCCAAGATTTTAGGGACGGGCAGTACTTC. It is translated as CASSQDFRDGQYF.

This clonotype showed up just a few times. The chain employs TRBV20-1 and TRBJ2-1, with 15 bases identical to TRBD2. The germline gives CDR1 DFQATT, CDR2 SNEGSKA (reference sequence). The CDR3 runs 16 residues. Germline trimming cut 3 bases from V and 2 bases from J; bases unmatched to any gene: 2. This CDR3 is CSARGTSGGTYNEQFF. The CDR3, as DNA: TGCAGTGCTAGGGGGACTAGCGGGGGGACCTACAATGAGCAGTTCTTC.

The J gene is TRBJ1-2, the V gene TRBV12-3 or TRBV12-4, with 8 bases matching TRBD1. The V segment lost 10 bases and the J segment 4 bases; nucleotides outside the gene matches: 14. The CDR3 contains 15 residues. CDR3 sequence (DNA): TGTGCCACCGGGTATCATAGACAGGGGCCCTATGGCTACACCTTC. As protein: CATGYHRQGPYGYTF.

The J gene is TRBJ1-6, the V gene TRBV21-1; the table assigns TRBD1, which was not confirmed against the DNA. TRBV21-1 is designated a pseudogene. The CDR3 is 19 residues long. CDR3 coding DNA: TGTGCCAGCAGCAAAGATCCGGGACAGGGGAGCTCCTATAATTCACCCCTCCACTTT. Residues: CASSKDPGQGSSYNSPLHF.

The chain is built from TRBV3-1 and TRBJ1-1, with D unclear. The CDR3 sequence is 13 residues long. CDR1 is LGHDT and CDR2 is YNNKEL in the germline V gene (reference sequence). V dropped 0 bases and J dropped 4 bases, with 6 bases sitting between them. CDR3 DNA sequence: TGTGCCAGCAGCCAAGAGGTTTTCACTGAAGCTTTCTTT. It translates to CASSQEVFTEAFF. Using reference TRBV3-1 and TRBJ1-1 for the parts outside the CDR3, the full variable domain is DTAVSQTPKYLVTQMGNDKSIKCEQNLGHDTMYWYKQDSKKFLKIMFSYNNKELIINETVPNRFSPKSPDKAHLNLHINSLELGDSAVYFCASSQEVFTEAFFGQGTRLTVV.

This clonotype was seen a handful of times. The chain is built from TRBV15 and TRBJ1-1; D may be TRBD1 (6 bases). V was cut by 0 bases and J by 6 bases, with 14 bases left in between. The CDR3 runs to 15 residues. In germline, CDR1 is LNHNV, CDR2 YYDKDF (reference sequence). CDR3 sequence reads: CATSRDRGIRAEAFF. CDR3 DNA: TGTGCCACCAGCAGAGATAGGGGGATTCGGGCTGAAGCTTTCTTT.

There are a few counts of this clonotype. The chain's CDR3 is CASSQSGQGNTEAFF. For the CDR3, the DNA is TGTGCCAGCTCACAGTCGGGACAGGGGAACACTGAAGCTTTCTTT. The chain recombines TRBV18 with TRBJ1-1; TRBD1 matches 9 bases. The CDR3 totals 15 residues. After removal of 4 bases from V and 1 base from J, the junction contained 4 bases not matched to a gene. Germline loops: CDR1 KGHSH, CDR2 LQKENI. The whole variable domain, filled in from reference TRBV18 and TRBJ1-1, reads NAGVMQNPRHLVRRRGQEARLRCSPMKGHSHVYWYRQLPEEGLKFMVYLQKENIIDESGMPKERFSAEFPKEGPSILRIQQVVRGDSAAYFCASSQSGQGNTEAFFGQGTRLTVV.